A selection of T cell receptor beta chains follows, all from one sample in a study of Graves' ophthalmopathy and Graves' hyperthyroidism. TCRdb reanalysed the multiplex PCR reads using MiXCR and keeps one entry per CDR3 protein. Seen here are almost 750,000 distinct CDR3 sequences, approximately 40% observed once, and the top ten hold 44%. The sequenced sample was peripheral blood. The receptors shown here come from an adult man with Graves' ophthalmopathy. Both conserved end residues are part of each CDR3.

v_gene	j_gene	CDR3aa
TRBV2	TRBJ2-7	CASSETLGAYEQYF
TRBV12-3/TRBV12-4	TRBJ1-2	CASSLFAESGYGYTF
TRBV5-4	TRBJ2-7	CASSPGVAGPTYEQYF
TRBV9	TRBJ2-5	CASSPLATGSKETQYF
TRBV9	TRBJ2-4	CASSGVGQGNIQYF
TRBV2	TRBJ1-2	CASSARDIRPYGYTF
TRBV12-3/TRBV12-4	TRBJ1-1	CASSSLGASVEAFF
TRBV20-1	TRBJ2-7	CSASGQGRGEQYF
TRBV25-1	TRBJ1-2	CASSEAYGQNYGYTF
TRBV7-9	TRBJ2-7	CASSSGDNTYEQYF
TRBV18	TRBJ1-1	CASSKGQGDEAFF
TRBV7-9	TRBJ1-3	CASDLGDGNTIYF
TRBV29-1	TRBJ1-1	CSGMTGSNTEAFF
TRBV20-1	TRBJ1-5	CSATGLHSNQPQHF
TRBV29-1	TRBJ1-1	CSVEDRRGQSTEAFF
TRBV10-2	TRBJ1-6	CASREQGQYNSPLHF
TRBV10-3	TRBJ2-5	CAWIRDRETQYF
TRBV7-9	TRBJ1-4	CASSDQLFREKLFF
TRBV7-2	TRBJ1-1	CASSLDQASGTEAFF
TRBV2	TRBJ2-7	CASSSLQGSYEQYF
TRBV7-2	TRBJ2-7	CASSETGDRYEQYF
TRBV2	TRBJ1-1	CASSLFVGNTEAFF
TRBV5-6	TRBJ2-7	CASSLAAGLANQQYF
TRBV5-6	TRBJ2-7	CASSLELARYEQYF